This TCR beta chain appears in the sequencing data of a study of beta chain features in type 1 diabetes. Study overall: All of the samples together had some 99 million sorted cells examined. General study results and limits: Among type 1 diabetes patients, VDJ junctions had fewer insertions and more deletions.

About this clone: Its antigen is currently unknown.

The isolated RNA, all of it, was reverse transcribed, so expressed TCRB transcripts were what got sequenced. Several million reads per sample on average were obtained from naive, central memory and regulatory T cell samples. Repertoires were generated with immunoSEQ multiplex PCR, while TCRdb's copy carries only in-frame clones and drops some. The sample lists some 360,000 clones; roughly a fifth were seen once. Isolation of CD4+ naive, central memory, regulatory and stem cell-like memory cells was achieved by sorting via CD45RO/CCR7/CD25/CD127/CD95/CD27. Germline V CDR1 and CDR2: SGHVS, FNYEAQ. The CDR3 length is 12 residues. The V and J ends lost 4 bases and 3 bases respectively, with 7 bases between them.

The sequence derives from a woman aged 18-29 years in good health. The source material was naive CD4+ T cells from blood. The gene calls are TRBV7-6 and TRBJ2-7, with TRBD2 as a possible D gene (6 bases). The CDR3 protein is CASSSTSYEQYF. The CDR3 coding sequence is TGTGCCAGCAGCTCGACTAGCTACGAGCAGTACTTC.